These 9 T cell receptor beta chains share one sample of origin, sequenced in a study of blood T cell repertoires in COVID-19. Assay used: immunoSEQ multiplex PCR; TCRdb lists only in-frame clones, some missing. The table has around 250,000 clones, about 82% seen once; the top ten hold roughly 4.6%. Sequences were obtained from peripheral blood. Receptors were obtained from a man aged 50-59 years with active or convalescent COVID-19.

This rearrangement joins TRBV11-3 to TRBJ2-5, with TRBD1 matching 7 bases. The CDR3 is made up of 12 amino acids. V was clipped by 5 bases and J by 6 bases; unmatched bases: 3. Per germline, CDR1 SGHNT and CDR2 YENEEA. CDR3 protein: CASSPDRKTQYF. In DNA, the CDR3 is TGTGCCAGCAGCCCGGACAGGAAGACCCAGTACTTC.

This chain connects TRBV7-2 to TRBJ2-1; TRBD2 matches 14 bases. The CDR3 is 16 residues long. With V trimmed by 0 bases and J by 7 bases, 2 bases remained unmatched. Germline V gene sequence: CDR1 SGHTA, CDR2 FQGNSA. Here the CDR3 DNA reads TGTGCCAGCAGCTTAGCCCGGACTAGCGGGAGGAATGAGCAGTTCTTC. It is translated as CASSLARTSGRNEQFF.

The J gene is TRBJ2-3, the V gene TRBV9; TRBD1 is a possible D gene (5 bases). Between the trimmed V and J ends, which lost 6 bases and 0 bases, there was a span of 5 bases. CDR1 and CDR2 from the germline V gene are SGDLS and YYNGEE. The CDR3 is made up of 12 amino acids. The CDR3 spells CASKGSTDTQYF. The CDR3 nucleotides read TGTGCCAGCAAGGGGAGCACAGATACGCAGTATTTT.

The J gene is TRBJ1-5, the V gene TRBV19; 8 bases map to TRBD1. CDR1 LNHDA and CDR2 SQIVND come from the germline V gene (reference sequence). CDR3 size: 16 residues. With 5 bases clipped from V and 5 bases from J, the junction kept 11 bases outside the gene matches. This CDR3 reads CASSSLQGAVDQPQHF. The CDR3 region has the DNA TGTGCCAGTAGTTCTCTCCAGGGGGCAGTGGATCAGCCCCAGCATTTT. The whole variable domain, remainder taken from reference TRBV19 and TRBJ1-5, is DGGITQSPKYLFRKEGQNVTLSCEQNLNHDAMYWYRQDPGQGLRLIYYSQIVNDFQKGDIAEGYSVSREKKESFPLTVTSAQKNPTAFYLCASSSLQGAVDQPQHFGDGTRLSIL.

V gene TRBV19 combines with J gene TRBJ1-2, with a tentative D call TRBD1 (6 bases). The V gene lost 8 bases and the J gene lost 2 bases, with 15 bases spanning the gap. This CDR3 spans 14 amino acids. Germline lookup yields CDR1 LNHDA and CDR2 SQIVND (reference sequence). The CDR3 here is CASVPGQTNYGYTF. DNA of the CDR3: TGTGCCAGTGTCCCCGGACAGACGAACTATGGCTACACCTTC. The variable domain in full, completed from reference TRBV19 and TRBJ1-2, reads DGGITQSPKYLFRKEGQNVTLSCEQNLNHDAMYWYRQDPGQGLRLIYYSQIVNDFQKGDIAEGYSVSREKKESFPLTVTSAQKNPTAFYLCASVPGQTNYGYTFGSGTRLTVV.

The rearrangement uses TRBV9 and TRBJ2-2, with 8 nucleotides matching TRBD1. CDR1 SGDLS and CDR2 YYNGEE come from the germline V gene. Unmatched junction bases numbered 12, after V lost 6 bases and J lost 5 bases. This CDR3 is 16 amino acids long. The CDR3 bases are TGTGCCAGCACCAAACTCCAGGGGGCGAGGACCGGGGAGCTGTTTTTT. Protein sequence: CASTKLQGARTGELFF.

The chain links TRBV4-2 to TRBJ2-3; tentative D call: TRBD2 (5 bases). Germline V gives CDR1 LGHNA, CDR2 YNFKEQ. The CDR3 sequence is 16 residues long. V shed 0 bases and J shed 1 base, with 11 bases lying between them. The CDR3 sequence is CASSQDGLGRTDTQYF. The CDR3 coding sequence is TGTGCCAGCAGCCAAGATGGACTCGGACGCACAGATACGCAGTATTTT.

The CDR3 sequence is CASSFGQNTEAFF. CDR3 in DNA: TGTGCCAGCAGTTTTGGGCAGAACACTGAAGCTTTCTTT. The chain is built from TRBV27 and TRBJ1-1; no definite D call. Between the trimmed V and J ends, which lost 3 bases and 1 base, there was a span of 6 bases. Germline CDR1 and CDR2: MNHEY and SMNVEV (reference sequence). The CDR3 sequence is 13 residues long.

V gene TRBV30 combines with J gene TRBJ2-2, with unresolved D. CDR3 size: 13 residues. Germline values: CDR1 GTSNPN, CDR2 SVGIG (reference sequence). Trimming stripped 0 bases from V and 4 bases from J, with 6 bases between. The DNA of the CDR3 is TGTGCCTGGAGTGTACTCCCCACCGGGGAGCTGTTTTTT. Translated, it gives CAWSVLPTGELFF.